A single sample gave rise to the 30 T cell receptor beta chains below, sequenced in a study of blood T cell repertoires in COVID-19 (dated by TCRdb to about 2020). Receptor amplification or capture employed the immunoSEQ multiplex PCR assay. This is the immuneACCESS table as TCRdb keeps it, with only in-frame sequences that have V and J called. A part of the clones is gone; compared with another copy, unresolved V genes explain less than half, and the rest is unexplained. The sample table records about 260,000 clones; around 89% of these occur just once. Of the sample, about 4% is held by the ten largest clones. Sequenced material: PBMCs or T cells enriched from blood (not recorded which). Receptor source: a woman between 25 and 40 years old with acute COVID-19.

The J gene is TRBJ1-2, the V gene TRBV12-3 or TRBV12-4, with D perhaps TRBD1 (5 bases). V lost 5 bases and J 7 bases, leaving 14 bases between the germline ends. The CDR3 has 13 residues. CDR3 in DNA: TGTGCCAGCAGTCCGGGGGTTGGCGGTGGCTACACCTTC. Translation gives CASSPGVGGGYTF.

J is TRBJ1-1 and V is TRBV27; 7 bases map to TRBD1. J lost 6 bases, V lost 2 bases, and 9 bases had no gene match. The CDR3 is made up of 15 amino acids. Per germline, CDR1 MNHEY and CDR2 SMNVEV (reference sequence). CDR3 loop: CASSLLGGGTSEAFF. The CDR3 DNA reads TGTGCCAGCAGTTTACTCGGAGGGGGCACCTCTGAAGCTTTCTTT.

The chain is built from TRBV7-9 and TRBJ2-7; TRBD1 agrees at 10 bases. CDR1 is SEHNR and CDR2 is FQNEAQ in the germline V gene (reference sequence). The CDR3 contains 18 residues. The ends lost 4 bases at V and 0 bases at J; junction bases unmatched: 12. DNA for the CDR3: TGTGCCAGCAGCTGGGAACCCGGGACAGGGGCCGACTCCTACGAGCAGTACTTC. Translation gives CASSWEPGTGADSYEQYF.

This clone was detected a few times. The gene calls are TRBV11-2 and TRBJ2-7; 7 bases are a match to TRBD1. This CDR3 is built from 13 residues. Germline V lookup: CDR1 SGHAT, CDR2 FQNNGV. Germline trimming cut 5 bases from V and 3 bases from J; bases unmatched to any gene: 4. CDR3 DNA: TGTGCCAGCAGCGCCGGGACAGTCTACGAGCAGTACTTC. This sequence encodes CASSAGTVYEQYF. Filled out from reference TRBV11-2 and TRBJ2-7, the complete variable domain reads EAGVAQSPRYKIIEKRQSVAFWCNPISGHATLYWYQQILGQGPKLLIQFQNNGVVDDSQLPKDRFSAERLKGVDSTLKIQPAKLEDSAVYLCASSAGTVYEQYFGPGTRLTVT.

The chain combines TRBV5-4 with TRBJ1-2; TRBD1 might be the D (5 bases). The CDR3 has 14 residues. Germline V gives CDR1 SGHNT, CDR2 YYREEE (reference sequence). V lost 4 bases to trimming and J lost 3 bases, with 13 bases between them. The CDR3 region is CASSLRGEDYGYTF. CDR3 bases: TGTGCCAGCAGCCTGAGAGGGGAGGACTATGGCTACACCTTC.

The rearrangement joins TRBV18 to TRBJ2-7, with D perhaps TRBD2 (5 bases). This CDR3 is built from 13 residues. The ends were cut back, 5 bases at V and 4 bases at J, with 12 bases in the middle. The germline gives CDR1 KGHSH, CDR2 LQKENI. In nucleotides, the CDR3 is TGTGCCAGCTCAGAGGGTCCCGATTACGAGCAGTACTTC. It translates to CASSEGPDYEQYF. The complete variable domain, with remaining parts taken from reference TRBV18 and TRBJ2-7, reads NAGVMQNPRHLVRRRGQEARLRCSPMKGHSHVYWYRQLPEEGLKFMVYLQKENIIDESGMPKERFSAEFPKEGPSILRIQQVVRGDSAAYFCASSEGPDYEQYFGPGTRLTVT.

This CDR3 is CASRIGGNYGYTF. Here the CDR3 DNA reads TGTGCCAGCAGAATCGGGGGAAACTATGGCTACACCTTC. The chain joins TRBV27 to TRBJ1-2, with D possibly TRBD1 on 5 matching bases. The CDR3 runs to 13 residues. Germline CDR1 is MNHEY and CDR2 is SMNVEV (reference sequence). The V gene lost 6 bases and the J gene lost 2 bases, with 10 bases spanning the gap.

The chain recombines TRBV11-2 with TRBJ2-2, with 11 positions matching TRBD2. The germline V gene encodes CDR1 SGHAT and CDR2 FQNNGV. This CDR3 spans 16 amino acids. Unmatched junction bases numbered 3, after V lost 5 bases and J lost 1 base. In nucleotides, the CDR3 is TGTGCCAGCAGCGTTGGGACTAGCGGGAACACCGGGGAGCTGTTTTTT. Amino acids: CASSVGTSGNTGELFF.

The CDR3 here is CAISAQGASTEAFF. DNA of the CDR3: TGTGCCATCAGTGCACAGGGGGCGTCCACTGAAGCTTTCTTT. The rearrangement uses TRBV10-3 and TRBJ1-1, with 9 bases that match TRBD1. The CDR3 runs to 14 residues. Germline V lookup: CDR1 ENHRY, CDR2 SYGVKD. J gave up 4 bases and V 4 bases, and 4 bases lay outside the gene matches.

The chain has TRBV5-5 and TRBJ2-1, with 8 bases matching TRBD1. With V trimmed by 4 bases and J by 9 bases, 15 bases remained unmatched. This CDR3 spans 16 amino acids. Germline V lookup: CDR1 SGHKS, CDR2 YYEKEE (reference sequence). CDR3 region: CASSLGQGLSSSEQFF. In nucleotides, the CDR3 is TGTGCCAGCAGCCTAGGACAGGGCCTTTCTAGTAGTGAGCAGTTCTTC. The full variable domain, its missing parts supplied by reference TRBV5-5 and TRBJ2-1, is DAGVTQSPTHLIKTRGQQVTLRCSPISGHKSVSWYQQVLGQGPQFIFQYYEKEERGRGNFPDRFSARQFPNYSSELNVNALLLGDSALYLCASSLGQGLSSSEQFFGPGTRLTVL.

The chain links TRBV12-5 to TRBJ2-2; 7 nucleotides match TRBD2. The CDR3 length is 15 residues. The V and J ends lost 7 bases and 3 bases, in that order; junction bases with no gene match: 8. The germline V gene encodes CDR1 LGHNT and CDR2 FRNRAP. The CDR3 nucleotides are TGTGCTAGTGCCCGCGGGGGAGGGGACACCGGGGAGCTGTTTTTT. The encoded protein is CASARGGGDTGELFF.

The CDR3 is CASSPQGVIQETQYF. The CDR3 nucleotides read TGTGCCAGCAGTCCACAGGGGGTCATCCAAGAGACCCAGTACTTC. The J gene is TRBJ2-5, the V gene TRBV6-6; TRBD1 matches 8 bases. Trimming took 5 bases from V and 1 from J; bases not matched to a gene: 6. Germline CDR1 is MNHNY and CDR2 is SVGAGI (reference sequence). CDR3 size: 15 residues.

The chain is built from TRBV27 and TRBJ2-1; TRBD2 matches 7 bases. The CDR3 consists of 16 residues. Per the germline V gene, CDR1 is MNHEY and CDR2 is SMNVEV (reference sequence). V trimming: 6 bases; J trimming: 4 bases; junction bases outside the gene matches: 12. The CDR3, as DNA: TGTGCCAGCAGGGATACCGGGGACTACCGATACAATGAGCAGTTCTTC. This sequence encodes CASRDTGDYRYNEQFF.

This clone was found once. The CDR3 bases are TGCAGCGTTCTTGAGCAGTTCTTC. It is translated as CSVLEQFF. The chain links TRBV29-1 to TRBJ2-1; no reliable D call. CDR3 length equals 8 residues. Germline V lookup: CDR1 SQVTM, CDR2 ANQGSEA. V was clipped by 5 bases and J by 9 bases, with 2 bases between them.

V is TRBV27 and J is TRBJ2-1; TRBD2 matches at 12 bases. The CDR3 runs 18 residues. Germline-derived CDR1 and CDR2 are MNHEY and SMNVEV (reference sequence). The ends lost 2 bases at V and 1 base at J; junction bases unmatched: 6. Written as DNA, the CDR3 is TGTGCCAGCAGTTTACAAGGACTAGCGGGATTTTCCTACAATGAGCAGTTCTTC. Protein sequence: CASSLQGLAGFSYNEQFF.

The V and J genes are TRBV2 and TRBJ2-7; no firm D call. This CDR3 has 13 residues. Germline values: CDR1 SNHLY, CDR2 FYNNEI. Trimming removed 5 bases from V and 1 base from J, with 9 bases in between. This CDR3 reads CASSSWSSYEQYF. As DNA, the CDR3 is TGTGCCAGCAGTTCTTGGAGTTCCTACGAGCAGTACTTC.

This clone was recorded only once. The rearrangement joins TRBV5-4 to TRBJ2-1; 7 nucleotides match TRBD2. The CDR3 contains 15 residues. V was clipped by 1 base and J by 5 bases; unmatched bases: 6. Per the germline V gene, CDR1 is SGHNT and CDR2 is YYREEE (reference sequence). This chain's CDR3 is CASSLSSGVDNEQFF. The CDR3 bases are TGTGCCAGCAGCTTGAGCAGCGGGGTTGACAATGAGCAGTTCTTC.

The gene calls are TRBV7-6 and TRBJ2-7, with a possible D match to TRBD1 (6 bases). Trimming removed 2 bases from V and 5 bases from J, with 13 bases in between. The CDR3 covers 14 residues. Per germline, CDR1 SGHVS and CDR2 FNYEAQ. The CDR3 nucleotides are TGTGCCAGCAGCTTACCTGCACAGGGACACGAGCAGTACTTC. It yields the protein CASSLPAQGHEQYF.

The rearrangement uses TRBV15 and TRBJ2-7; weak D call: TRBD1 (5 bases). The CDR3 runs to 13 residues. Germline values: CDR1 LNHNV, CDR2 YYDKDF (reference sequence). V was cut by 4 bases and J by 3 bases, with 10 bases left in between. The chain's CDR3 is CATSTSGNYEQYF. The CDR3 nucleotides are TGTGCCACCAGCACATCAGGGAACTACGAGCAGTACTTC.

The genes are TRBV11-2 and TRBJ2-7; 11 nucleotides match TRBD1. CDR3 length equals 15 residues. Germline CDR1 SGHAT, CDR2 FQNNGV. The V and J ends lost 1 base and 6 bases, in that order; junction bases with no gene match: 5. Here the CDR3 DNA reads TGTGCCAGCAGCTTAGTTCAGGACAGGGGGCTCGAGCAGTACTTC. The encoded protein is CASSLVQDRGLEQYF.

In its sample, this clone was seen once. The CDR3: CASRLDRVDGYTF. The CDR3 region has the DNA TGTGCCAGCAGACTCGACAGGGTTGATGGCTACACCTTC. The chain links TRBV6-5 to TRBJ1-2; the match to TRBD1 covers 7 bases. This CDR3 spans 13 amino acids. J gave up 6 bases and V 6 bases, and 7 bases lay outside the gene matches. CDR1 MNHEY and CDR2 SVGAGI come from the germline V gene.

This clone turned up a few times. The chain joins TRBV10-1 to TRBJ2-5, with TRBD1 identical over 8 bases. The CDR3 totals 16 residues. CDR1 is WNHNN, CDR2 SYGVQD, per germline (reference sequence). V lost 4 bases and J lost 5; bases outside the gene matches: 12. The CDR3, as DNA: TGCGCCAGCAGTGGGCCTTGGGGCAGGGGGCAGGAGACCCAGTACTTC. Its translation is CASSGPWGRGQETQYF.

The chain has TRBV5-1 and TRBJ1-2; 7 bases are a match to TRBD1. The germline V gene encodes CDR1 SGHRS and CDR2 YFSETQ. With V trimmed by 6 bases and J by 1 base, 9 bases remained unmatched. The CDR3 loop spans 15 amino acids. This CDR3 reads CASTLGDRSNYGYTF. CDR3 nucleotide sequence: TGCGCCAGCACCCTAGGGGACAGAAGTAACTATGGCTACACCTTC.

The V gene is TRBV5-1, the J gene TRBJ2-5; possible D gene TRBD1, 6 bases. Trimming cost V 0 bases and J 5 bases, with 8 bases left between them. The CDR3 has 13 amino acids. Germline V gene sequence: CDR1 SGHRS, CDR2 YFSETQ. The chain's CDR3 is CASSLDRAETQYF. The CDR3 nucleotides are TGCGCCAGCAGCTTGGACAGGGCTGAGACCCAGTACTTC.

This CDR3 is CASSQVGGAGPQHF. CDR3 bases: TGCGCCAGCAGCCAAGTTGGGGGGGCCGGGCCCCAGCATTTT. This rearrangement joins TRBV4-1 to TRBJ1-5; a possible D gene is TRBD1 (6 bases). The V gene lost 1 base and the J gene lost 9 bases, with 13 bases spanning the gap. The CDR3 contains 14 residues. CDR1 is MGHRA and CDR2 is YSYEKL in the germline V gene.

The V call is TRBV28, the J call TRBJ2-2, with 7 bases fitting TRBD2. There are 14 residues in the CDR3. In germline, CDR1 is MDHEN, CDR2 SYDVKM. V lost 6 bases and J lost 2; bases outside the gene matches: 3. For the CDR3, the DNA is TGTGCCAGCAGGATAGCGGGTAACACCGGGGAGCTGTTTTTT. Amino acids: CASRIAGNTGELFF.

J is TRBJ2-1 and V is TRBV5-1; no clear D gene. This CDR3 contains 13 residues. Germline loops: CDR1 SGHRS, CDR2 YFSETQ. V lost 4 bases, J lost 9 bases, and 14 bases lay in between. CDR3 nucleotides: TGCGCCAGCAGCATCGTCCCAGGTGGTGAGCAGTTCTTC. Protein sequence: CASSIVPGGEQFF.

The chain recombines TRBV30 with TRBJ1-2; 10 bases map to TRBD1. There are 12 residues in the CDR3. Looked up from germline, CDR1 is GTSNPN and CDR2 is SVGIG (reference sequence). The V and J ends lost 8 bases and 10 bases, in that order; junction bases with no gene match: 10. CDR3 loop: CAMDRGNFDYTF. The CDR3 bases are TGTGCCATGGACAGGGGGAATTTTGACTACACCTTC.

This rearrangement joins TRBV27 to TRBJ1-1, with a possible D match to TRBD1 (6 bases). Germline loops: CDR1 MNHEY, CDR2 SMNVEV (reference sequence). V dropped 5 bases and J dropped 2 bases, with 12 bases sitting between them. There are 14 residues in the CDR3. CDR3 in DNA: TGTGCCAGCAGTCAAAACAGGGCAAACACTGAAGCTTTCTTT. Translation gives CASSQNRANTEAFF.

A single count supports this clone. The chain employs TRBV19 and TRBJ1-4; D unresolved. CDR3 length: 12 amino acids. Germline-derived CDR1 and CDR2 are LNHDA and SQIVND (reference sequence). Trimming took 5 bases from V and 10 from J, leaving 11 bases between them. Written as DNA, the CDR3 is TGTGCCAGTAGTCCCCCGGAGCCAAAACTGTTTTTT. Protein: CASSPPEPKLFF.